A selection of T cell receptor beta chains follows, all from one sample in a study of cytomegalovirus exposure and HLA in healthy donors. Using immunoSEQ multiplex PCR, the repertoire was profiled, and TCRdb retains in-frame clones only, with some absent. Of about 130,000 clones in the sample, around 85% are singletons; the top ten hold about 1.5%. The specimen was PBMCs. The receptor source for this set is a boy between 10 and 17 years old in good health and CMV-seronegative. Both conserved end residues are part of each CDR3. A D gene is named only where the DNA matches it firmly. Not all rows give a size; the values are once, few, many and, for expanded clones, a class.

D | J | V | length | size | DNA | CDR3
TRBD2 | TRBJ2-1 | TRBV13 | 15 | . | TGTGCCAGCAGCTTAGGGGGACTAGCGGGAGATGAGCAGTTCTTC | CASSLGGLAGDEQFF
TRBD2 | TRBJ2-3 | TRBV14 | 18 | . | TGTGCCAGCAGCCATTCCAAAGGACTAGCGGGAGTAGCAGATACGCAGTATTTT | CASSHSKGLAGVADTQYF
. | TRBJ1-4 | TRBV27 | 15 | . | TGTGCCAGCAGTTTATCGCGGGTGGGGAATGAAAAACTGTTTTTT | CASSLSRVGNEKLFF
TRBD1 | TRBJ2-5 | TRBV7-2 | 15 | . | TGTGCCAGCAGCTTAGGACAGGGGGCGTTCGAGACCCAGTACTTC | CASSLGQGAFETQYF
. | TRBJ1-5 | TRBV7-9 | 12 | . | TGTGCCAGCAGCTTTACCTCGGACAGCCAGCATTTT | CASSFTSDSQHF
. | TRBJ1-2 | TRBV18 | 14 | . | TGTGCCAGCTCACCAAGTGGGGCGGTCTATGGCTACACCTTC | CASSPSGAVYGYTF
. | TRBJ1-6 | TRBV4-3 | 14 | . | TGCGCCAGCAGCCAAGATCGGGATGGGGATCGGATCCACTTT | CASSQDRDGDRIHF
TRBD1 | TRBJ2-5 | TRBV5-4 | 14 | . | TGTGCCAGCAGCTTAATTGACAGGGGAGAGACCCAGTACTTC | CASSLIDRGETQYF
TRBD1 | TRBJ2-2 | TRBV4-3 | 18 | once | TGCGCCAGCAGCCAGGGACAGGGGGCCGATACGAACACCGGGGAGCTGTTTTTT | CASSQGQGADTNTGELFF
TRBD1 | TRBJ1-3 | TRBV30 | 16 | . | TGTGCCTGGAGCCTCAGACAGGGAATAAAGGGAAACACCATATATTTT | CAWSLRQGIKGNTIYF
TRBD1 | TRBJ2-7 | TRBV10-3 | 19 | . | TGTGCCATCAGTGAGTCGTCCGGGTGGACAGGGGGCGTGAGTAACGAGCAGTACTTC | CAISESSGWTGGVSNEQYF
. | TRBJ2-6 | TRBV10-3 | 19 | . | TGTGCCATCAGTGAGGGGGTCGGGACAAAAAGCTCTGGGGCCAACGTCCTGACTTTC | CAISEGVGTKSSGANVLTF
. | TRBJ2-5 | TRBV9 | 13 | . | TGTGCCAGCAGCTTAGCATTAGAAGAGACCCAGTACTTC | CASSLALEETQYF
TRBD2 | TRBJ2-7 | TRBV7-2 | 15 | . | TGTGCCAGCAGCTACGGAAGCGGGAGAACCTACGAGCAGTACTTC | CASSYGSGRTYEQYF
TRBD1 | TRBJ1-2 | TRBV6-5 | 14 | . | TGTGCCAGCAGTGGACAGGATAGGAACTATGGCTACACCTTC | CASSGQDRNYGYTF
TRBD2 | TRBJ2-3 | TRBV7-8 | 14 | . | TGTGCCAGCAGCTCTAGCGGGGTGACAGATACGCAGTATTTT | CASSSSGVTDTQYF
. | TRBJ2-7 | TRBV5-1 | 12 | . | TGCGCCAGCAGCGTCAGCTCCTACGAGCAGTACTTC | CASSVSSYEQYF
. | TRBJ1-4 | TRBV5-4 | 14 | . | TGTGCCAGCAGTCTCGACAGGTCTAGCGAAAAACTGTTTTTT | CASSLDRSSEKLFF
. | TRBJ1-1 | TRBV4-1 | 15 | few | TGCGCCAGCATTGATCCCGGGTCGGGGAACACTGAAGCTTTCTTT | CASIDPGSGNTEAFF
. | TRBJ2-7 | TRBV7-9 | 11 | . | TGTGCCAGCAGCCCAGGTTACGAGCAGTACTTC | CASSPGYEQYF
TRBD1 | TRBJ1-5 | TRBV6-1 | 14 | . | TGTGCCAGCAGTGAACCAGGGGGCTTTCAGCCCCAGCATTTT | CASSEPGGFQPQHF
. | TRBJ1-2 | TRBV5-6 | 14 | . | TGTGCCAGCAGCTTTCTTACGACTGGCCATGGCTACACCTTC | CASSFLTTGHGYTF
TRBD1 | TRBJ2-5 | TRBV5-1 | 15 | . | TGCGCCAGCAGCTTGGAGGGGACAGGGGAAGAGACCCAGTACTTC | CASSLEGTGEETQYF
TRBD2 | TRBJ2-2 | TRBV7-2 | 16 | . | TGTGCCAGCAGCCCCCTAGCGGGGGCAACCACCGGGGAGCTGTTTTTT | CASSPLAGATTGELFF
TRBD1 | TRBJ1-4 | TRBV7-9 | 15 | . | TGTGCCAGCAGCCTAGACAGGGGGCCGAGAGAAAAACTGTTTTTT | CASSLDRGPREKLFF
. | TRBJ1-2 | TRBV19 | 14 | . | TGTGCCAGTAGTAGAGGGGGACGAGACTATGGCTACACCTTC | CASSRGGRDYGYTF
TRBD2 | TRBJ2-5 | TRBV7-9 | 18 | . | TGTGCCAGCAGCCCCACCACGAAGAGACTAGCGGGGAAAGAGACCCAGTACTTC | CASSPTTKRLAGKETQYF
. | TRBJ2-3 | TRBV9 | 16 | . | TGTGCCAGCAGCGTAGTAGGGGCAGCCTTCACAGATACGCAGTATTTT | CASSVVGAAFTDTQYF
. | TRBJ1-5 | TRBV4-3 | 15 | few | TGCGCCAGCAGCCAAGATCGGGGGGTTACACAGCCCCAGCATTTT | CASSQDRGVTQPQHF
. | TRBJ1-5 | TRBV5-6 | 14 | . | TGTGCCAGCAGCTTGGCAGGGCCCAATCAGCCCCAGCATTTT | CASSLAGPNQPQHF
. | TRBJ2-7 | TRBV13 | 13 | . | TGTGCCAGCAGCTTAGGGAGTTATGGCGAGCAGTACTTC | CASSLGSYGEQYF
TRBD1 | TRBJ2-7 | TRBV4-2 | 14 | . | TGTGCCAGCAGCCAAGGACAGGGTAACGACGAGCAGTACTTC | CASSQGQGNDEQYF
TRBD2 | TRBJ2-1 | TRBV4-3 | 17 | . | TGCGCCAGCAGCCAAGAATCGAGGCAGCGGGAGTACGGTGAGCAGTTCTTC | CASSQESRQREYGEQFF
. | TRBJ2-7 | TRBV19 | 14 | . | TGTGCCAGTAGTATAACTGCCAGGGGTTACGAGCAGTACTTC | CASSITARGYEQYF
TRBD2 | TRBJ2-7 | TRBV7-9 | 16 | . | TGTTCCAGCAGCTTAGGGCTAGCGGGAGAGGGGTACGAGCAGTACTTC | CSSSLGLAGEGYEQYF
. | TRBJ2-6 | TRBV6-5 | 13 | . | TGTGCCAGCAAGCGGCCAACGGCCAACGTCCTGACTTTC | CASKRPTANVLTF
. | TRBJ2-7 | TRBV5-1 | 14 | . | TGCGCCAGCAGCCGGACAGCAGACTCCTACGAGCAGTACTTC | CASSRTADSYEQYF
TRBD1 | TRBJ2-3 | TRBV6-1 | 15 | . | TGTGCCAGCGAAGGGGACAGGGGTAGCACAGATACGCAGTATTTT | CASEGDRGSTDTQYF
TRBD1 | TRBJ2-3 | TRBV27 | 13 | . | TGTGCCAGCAGTCCTTTACAGGGGAGTACGCAGTATTTT | CASSPLQGSTQYF
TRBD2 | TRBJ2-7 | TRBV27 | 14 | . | TGTGCCAGCAGTTGGTCTAGCGGGATGTACGAGCAGTACTTC | CASSWSSGMYEQYF
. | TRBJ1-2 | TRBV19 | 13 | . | TGTGCCAGTATCGCTCAGGAGGACTATGGCTACACCTTC | CASIAQEDYGYTF
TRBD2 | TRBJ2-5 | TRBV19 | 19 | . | TGTGCCAGTAGTATCACCCCCCATTCGAAGGGAGCGGGAGCGGAGACCCAGTACTTC | CASSITPHSKGAGAETQYF
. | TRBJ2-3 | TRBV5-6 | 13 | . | TGTGCCAGCAGCCCAGAAGGGGTAGATACGCAGTATTTT | CASSPEGVDTQYF
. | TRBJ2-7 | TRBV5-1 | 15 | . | TGCGCCAGCAGCTTGGAACACGGGGGTTGGGACGAGCAGTACTTC | CASSLEHGGWDEQYF
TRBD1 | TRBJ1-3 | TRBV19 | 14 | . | TGTGCCAGTAGTGGACAGGACTCTGGAAACACCATATATTTT | CASSGQDSGNTIYF
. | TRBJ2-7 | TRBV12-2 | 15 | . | TGTGCAAGTCGTCGTTCCCTAGCGGAGGCCTACGAGCAGTACTTC | CASRRSLAEAYEQYF
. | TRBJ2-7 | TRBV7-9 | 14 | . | TGTGCCAGCAGCTTCTCACAGGCCATCCACGAGCAGTACTTC | CASSFSQAIHEQYF
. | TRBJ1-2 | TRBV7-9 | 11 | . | TGTGCCAGCAGCTTCGCGAGTGGCTACACCTTC | CASSFASGYTF
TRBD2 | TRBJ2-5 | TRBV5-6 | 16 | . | TGTGCCAGCAGCTCCGTAGCGGGGGGGCCGGGGGAGACCCAGTACTTC | CASSSVAGGPGETQYF
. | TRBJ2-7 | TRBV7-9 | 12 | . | TGTTCCAGCAGCTCGGAGGGATACGAGCAGTACTTC | CSSSSEGYEQYF
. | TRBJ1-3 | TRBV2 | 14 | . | TGTGCCAGCAGTGACGGTAACTCTGGAAACACCATATATTTT | CASSDGNSGNTIYF
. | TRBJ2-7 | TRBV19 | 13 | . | TGTGCCAGTAGTAGGCAGGTTTCCTACGAGCAGTACTTC | CASSRQVSYEQYF
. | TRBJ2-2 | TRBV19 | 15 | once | TGTGCCAGTAGTAAAGGAACAGCGAACACCGGGGAGCTGTTTTTT | CASSKGTANTGELFF
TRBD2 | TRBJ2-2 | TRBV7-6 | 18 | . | TGTGCCAGCAGCCCACGGAGCGGGAGGGCCCGGAACACCGGGGAGCTGTTTTTT | CASSPRSGRARNTGELFF